The rows below give T cell receptor beta chains drawn from one sample of a study of T cell repertoires in ileal Crohn's disease. Generated by immunoSEQ multiplex PCR, the TCRdb table keeps only in-frame clones and is missing some. The sample consists of about 13,000 clones, 80% to 90% of them appearing once. Sequenced: ileal tissue. These receptors were taken from an adult with Crohn's disease. CDR3s include the opening cysteine and the closing phenylalanine or tryptophan. The order of the fields is V gene, J gene, clone size, D gene, CDR3 DNA, CDR3 protein. The D gene is left open where the match is weak. Clone size is not always given. Where it is, it says once, few, many or a class for expanded clones.

v_call: TRBV9; j_call: TRBJ2-5; clone_size: NA; d_call: TRBD2; cdr3_nt: TGTGCCAGCAGCGTAGATAGCGGGGGGGCCCAGACCCAGTACTTC; cdr3_aa: CASSVDSGGAQTQYF
v_call: TRBV28; j_call: TRBJ2-2; clone_size: once; d_call: TRBD1; cdr3_nt: TGTGCCAGCGGGGGACAGGTCTCTGGCACCGGGGAGCTGTTTTTT; cdr3_aa: CASGGQVSGTGELFF
v_call: TRBV7-9; j_call: TRBJ1-1; clone_size: once; d_call: NA; cdr3_nt: TGTGCCAGCAGCTTAGGCAGTTCGAACACTGAAGCTTTCTTT; cdr3_aa: CASSLGSSNTEAFF
v_call: TRBV11-1; j_call: TRBJ2-5; clone_size: once; d_call: TRBD1; cdr3_nt: TGTGCCAGCAGCTTACTGACCCAAGGGGGCGCGGAGACCCAGTACTTC; cdr3_aa: CASSLLTQGGAETQYF
v_call: TRBV11-2; j_call: TRBJ2-2; clone_size: NA; d_call: NA; cdr3_nt: TGTGCCAGCAGCTTCGACATTAAGACCGGGGAGCTGTTTTTT; cdr3_aa: CASSFDIKTGELFF
v_call: TRBV7-2; j_call: TRBJ1-2; clone_size: NA; d_call: NA; cdr3_nt: TGTGCCAGCAGCTTACGGGTTGGCTACACCTTC; cdr3_aa: CASSLRVGYTF
v_call: TRBV7-2; j_call: TRBJ2-5; clone_size: NA; d_call: TRBD1; cdr3_nt: TGTGCCAGCAGCCGGGAGACAGGGGGCCTGGTGACCCAGTACTTC; cdr3_aa: CASSRETGGLVTQYF
v_call: TRBV4-3; j_call: TRBJ2-7; clone_size: NA; d_call: NA; cdr3_nt: TGCGCCAGCAGCCAAGAGTTAAGAGGGCTTTACGAGCAGTACTTC; cdr3_aa: CASSQELRGLYEQYF
v_call: TRBV9; j_call: TRBJ2-7; clone_size: NA; d_call: TRBD1; cdr3_nt: TGTGCCAGCTCGAGGACAGGGGGCTTACCGTACGAGCAGTACTTC; cdr3_aa: CASSRTGGLPYEQYF
v_call: TRBV23-1; j_call: TRBJ1-5; clone_size: NA; d_call: NA; cdr3_nt: TGCGCCCGGGGCGGGGAGAGGGGCAATCAGCCCCAGCATTTT; cdr3_aa: CARGGERGNQPQHF
v_call: TRBV9; j_call: TRBJ2-5; clone_size: NA; d_call: NA; cdr3_nt: TGTGCCAGCAGCGTAGGGTCCCCGGGTGCCCAGTACTTC; cdr3_aa: CASSVGSPGAQYF
v_call: TRBV6-1; j_call: TRBJ2-5; clone_size: NA; d_call: NA; cdr3_nt: TGTGCCAGCAGTGAAGCGCTCGGTACAGGGGAGACCCAGTACTTC; cdr3_aa: CASSEALGTGETQYF
v_call: TRBV5-6; j_call: TRBJ1-1; clone_size: few; d_call: NA; cdr3_nt: TGTGCCAGCAGCGTCGGTCTAAAGAACACTGAAGCTTTCTTT; cdr3_aa: CASSVGLKNTEAFF
v_call: TRBV19; j_call: TRBJ2-3; clone_size: NA; d_call: TRBD1; cdr3_nt: TGTGCCAGTAGTATTGCAGGGACAGGGAGAGATACGCAGTATTTT; cdr3_aa: CASSIAGTGRDTQYF
v_call: TRBV28; j_call: TRBJ1-1; clone_size: NA; d_call: TRBD1; cdr3_nt: TGTGTCAGCAGTGCCATGACAGGGGTTGGGAACACTGAAGCTTTCTTT; cdr3_aa: CVSSAMTGVGNTEAFF
v_call: TRBV15; j_call: TRBJ2-3; clone_size: NA; d_call: TRBD1; cdr3_nt: TGTGCCACCAGCAGAACTCGACAGGGGGCCGGTTTGGATACGCAGTATTTT; cdr3_aa: CATSRTRQGAGLDTQYF
v_call: TRBV5-1; j_call: TRBJ1-4; clone_size: NA; d_call: NA; cdr3_nt: TGCGCCAGCAGCTTGCAGGGGTTTAATGAAAAACTGTTTTTT; cdr3_aa: CASSLQGFNEKLFF
v_call: TRBV28; j_call: TRBJ2-4; clone_size: NA; d_call: NA; cdr3_nt: TGTGCCAGCAGCATACAGGGTGGACTAGCCAAAAACATTCAGTACTTC; cdr3_aa: CASSIQGGLAKNIQYF
v_call: TRBV25-1; j_call: TRBJ2-4; clone_size: NA; d_call: TRBD1; cdr3_nt: TGTGCCAGCGCCGGGACAGGGGGGAAGAACATTCAGTACTTC; cdr3_aa: CASAGTGGKNIQYF
v_call: TRBV19; j_call: TRBJ1-5; clone_size: few; d_call: TRBD1; cdr3_nt: TGTGCCAGTAGTTCAGGGGGCCGTGATCAGCCCCAGCATTTT; cdr3_aa: CASSSGGRDQPQHF
v_call: TRBV5-1; j_call: TRBJ1-1; clone_size: NA; d_call: NA; cdr3_nt: TGCGCCAGCAGCTTGGGGCAGTTTGAAGCTTTCTTT; cdr3_aa: CASSLGQFEAFF
v_call: TRBV5-6; j_call: TRBJ1-5; clone_size: NA; d_call: TRBD1; cdr3_nt: TGTGCCAGCAGCTTGTTTCGACAGGGCCATCAGCCCCAGCATTTT; cdr3_aa: CASSLFRQGHQPQHF
v_call: TRBV7-6; j_call: TRBJ1-3; clone_size: NA; d_call: NA; cdr3_nt: TGTGCCAGCAGCCAGTTGGGCAGGGGAAACACCATATATTTT; cdr3_aa: CASSQLGRGNTIYF
v_call: TRBV27; j_call: TRBJ1-6; clone_size: NA; d_call: NA; cdr3_nt: TGTGCCAGCAGTATCACCTATAATTCACCCCTCCACTTT; cdr3_aa: CASSITYNSPLHF
v_call: TRBV11-2; j_call: TRBJ1-5; clone_size: NA; d_call: NA; cdr3_nt: TGTGCCAGCAGCTTAGATGACAGATTCAATCAGCCCCAGCATTTT; cdr3_aa: CASSLDDRFNQPQHF
v_call: TRBV7-9; j_call: TRBJ1-4; clone_size: once; d_call: TRBD1; cdr3_nt: TGTGCCAGCAGCCACGGGACAGGGGGGTGGAAACTGTTTTTT; cdr3_aa: CASSHGTGGWKLFF
v_call: TRBV29-1; j_call: TRBJ2-1; clone_size: NA; d_call: NA; cdr3_nt: TGCAGCGGCCGGAGGGTCCCTGCGACCCCGGTCTCTGCCGACAATGAGCAGTTCTTC; cdr3_aa: CSGRRVPATPVSADNEQFF
v_call: TRBV7-7; j_call: TRBJ2-7; clone_size: NA; d_call: NA; cdr3_nt: TGTGCTAGCAGCTTAGACCGAACCAGGGAGCAGTACTTC; cdr3_aa: CASSLDRTREQYF
v_call: TRBV2; j_call: TRBJ2-1; clone_size: NA; d_call: NA; cdr3_nt: TGTGCCAGCAGTGACAGGACAGCTTACAATGAGCAGTTCTTC; cdr3_aa: CASSDRTAYNEQFF
v_call: TRBV28; j_call: TRBJ2-3; clone_size: once; d_call: TRBD2; cdr3_nt: TGTGCCAGCATGTCGGGAGGGGGTCACACAGATACGCAGTATTTT; cdr3_aa: CASMSGGGHTDTQYF
v_call: TRBV4-1; j_call: TRBJ2-7; clone_size: NA; d_call: TRBD2; cdr3_nt: TGCGCCAGCAGCCAAGTAGGCCTAGCGGGAAACCACGAGCAGTACTTC; cdr3_aa: CASSQVGLAGNHEQYF
v_call: TRBV2; j_call: TRBJ1-1; clone_size: NA; d_call: NA; cdr3_nt: TGTGCCAGCAGCCGGAACACTGAAGCTTTCTTT; cdr3_aa: CASSRNTEAFF
v_call: TRBV10-2; j_call: TRBJ2-5; clone_size: NA; d_call: NA; cdr3_nt: TGCGCCAGCAGTGAGTCTCAGGGCTCCGAGACCCAGTACTTC; cdr3_aa: CASSESQGSETQYF